Below, 28 T cell receptor beta chains from the same sample are listed, as sequenced in a study of blood T cells in healthy people across ages. The authors ran a second PCR of about 7 to 11 cycles using a sample-barcoded 5' primer and a J-beta primer mix. TCRdb independently ran MiXCR on the 5' RACE reads; one entry per CDR3 protein. The repertoire holds approximately 800,000 distinct CDR3 sequences, 45% to 70% seen once, with 25% to 30% in the top ten. Sequencing was carried out using blood. Every receptor here comes from a man between 40 and 49 years old in good health.

The chain has TRBV9 and TRBJ1-5; TRBD1 agrees at 8 bases. The CDR3 spans 15 residues. Per the germline V gene, CDR1 is SGDLS and CDR2 is YYNGEE. V shed 4 bases and J 0 bases; nucleotides not matched to a gene: 3. CDR3 loop: CASSMTGDSNQPQHF. In DNA, the CDR3 is TGTGCCAGCAGCATGACAGGGGATAGCAATCAGCCCCAGCATTTT.

V is TRBV12-3 or TRBV12-4 and J is TRBJ2-7; D is perhaps TRBD1 or TRBD2 (5 bases each). There are 16 residues in the CDR3. Trimming left V 1 base short and J 4 bases short, with 17 bases between. The DNA for the CDR3 is TGTGCCAGCAGTTTAGAGGGCCCGAGGGGTCCTTACGAGCAGTACTTC. It specifies CASSLEGPRGPYEQYF.

The J gene is TRBJ2-2, the V gene TRBV20-1; 7 nucleotides match TRBD1. The CDR3 runs to 15 residues. The germline V gene encodes CDR1 DFQATT and CDR2 SNEGSKA (reference sequence). The trim removed 2 bases at V and 6 bases at J, leaving 9 bases unmatched. The CDR3 DNA is TGCAGTGCTAGAATACACAGGGGAAGAGCCGGGGAGCTGTTTTTT. Amino acid sequence: CSARIHRGRAGELFF.

This clonotype appeared many times. This chain joins TRBV11-3 and TRBJ2-5; D is perhaps TRBD1 (5 bases). Trimming left V 3 bases short and J 1 base short, with 12 bases between. The CDR3 extends over 15 amino acids. The germline V gene has CDR1 SGHNT and CDR2 YENEEA. CDR3 coding DNA: TGTGCCAGCAGCTTTTCGCAGGGTTCCCAAGAGACCCAGTACTTC. Translating gives CASSFSQGSQETQYF.

The rearrangement joins TRBV11-2 to TRBJ2-1; 13 bases are a match to TRBD2. Germline trimming cut 2 bases from V and 8 bases from J; bases unmatched to any gene: 6. The germline V gene has CDR1 SGHAT and CDR2 FQNNGV. This CDR3 has 16 residues. The CDR3 DNA sequence: TGTGCCAGCAGCTTACTAGGACTAGCGGGAGTGGATGAGCAGTTCTTC. Protein product: CASSLLGLAGVDEQFF.

The rearrangement joins TRBV20-1 to TRBJ2-3, with 13 bases fitting TRBD2. Germline assignment: CDR1 DFQATT and CDR2 SNEGSKA (reference sequence). The CDR3 sequence is 15 residues long. Trimming cost V 6 bases and J 5 bases; bases outside gene matches: 8. The CDR3 region is CSADETSGGRDTQYF. Written as DNA, the CDR3 is TGCAGTGCCGATGAGACTAGCGGGGGGAGAGATACGCAGTATTTT.

This clonotype turned up a few times. The genes are TRBV7-2 and TRBJ2-1; unclear D gene. The CDR3 extends over 13 amino acids. CDR1 is SGHTA and CDR2 is FQGNSA in the germline V gene. The V end was cut by 5 bases, the J end by 9 bases, with 14 bases between. The CDR3 region is CASSLPRTGEQFF. For the CDR3, the DNA is TGTGCCAGCAGCCTCCCCCGGACGGGTGAGCAGTTCTTC.

This clonotype has more than one count but fewer than ten. The CDR3 is CTVLRDGEKLFF. CDR3 nucleotides: TGCACCGTACTCCGTGATGGTGAAAAACTGTTTTTT. V and J are TRBV29-1 and TRBJ1-4; the D is unclear. CDR1 and CDR2 (germline): SQVTM, ANQGSEA. This CDR3 contains 12 residues.

The chain recombines TRBV24-1 with TRBJ2-3; 10 bases align to TRBD2. Germline CDR1 and CDR2: KGHDR and SFDVKD. V was clipped by 2 bases and J by 3 bases; unmatched bases: 10. CDR3 length: 18 residues. CDR3 region: CATSDSTLAGERTDTQYF. The DNA of the CDR3 is TGTGCCACCAGTGATTCTACGCTAGCGGGAGAACGGACAGATACGCAGTATTTT.

The chain joins TRBV5-6 to TRBJ2-5, with D possibly TRBD1 on 5 matching bases. Trimming removed 3 bases from V and 2 bases from J, with 17 bases in between. The germline V gene encodes CDR1 SGHDT and CDR2 YYEEEE. The CDR3 loop spans 16 amino acids. The CDR3 sequence: CASSSMTAALQETQYF. The CDR3 region has the DNA TGTGCCAGCAGCTCTATGACAGCTGCCTTACAAGAGACCCAGTACTTC.

The table lists this clonotype with many counts. This chain connects TRBV4-2 to TRBJ1-2; the D gene is possibly TRBD1 (5 bases). This CDR3 has 14 amino acids. Germline loops: CDR1 LGHNA, CDR2 YNFKEQ. The ends were cut back, 0 bases at V and 10 bases at J, with 15 bases in the middle. DNA for the CDR3: TGTGCCAGCAGCCAAGATCGGGGTCAGGGCGACTACACCTTC. This translates into CASSQDRGQGDYTF.

A remark on this clonotype: An end of the junction does not agree with germline; a read error may underlie this. The V call is TRBV28, the J call TRBJ2-7; D might be TRBD1 (5 bases). CDR1 and CDR2 from the germline V gene are MDHEN and SYDVKM. CDR3 length: 14 residues. The DNA for the CDR3 is TGTGCCAGCAGTGTAGCAGGGTACTCCTACAAGCAGTACTTC. It is translated as CASSVAGYSYKQYF.

V is TRBV29-1 and J is TRBJ1-5; 8 nucleotides agree with TRBD1. Germline values: CDR1 SQVTM, CDR2 ANQGSEA. This CDR3 is built from 13 residues. Trimming cost V 6 bases and J 11 bases; bases outside gene matches: 12. The CDR3 nucleotides read TGCAGCGTGATCGGGACAGGAGGTAGTACCCAGCATTTT. It is translated as CSVIGTGGSTQHF.

The chain joins TRBV29-1 to TRBJ2-7; no clear D. Trimming took 4 bases from V and 0 from J, leaving 13 bases between them. Germline CDR1 SQVTM, CDR2 ANQGSEA. The CDR3 has 14 amino acids. CDR3 amino acids: CSVVGKTSSYEQYF. CDR3 nucleotide sequence: TGCAGCGTTGTAGGGAAAACAAGCTCCTACGAGCAGTACTTC.

This clonotype has a handful of counts. This chain connects TRBV20-1 to TRBJ2-7, with 8 bases fitting TRBD2. Germline CDR1 and CDR2: DFQATT and SNEGSKA (reference sequence). V shed 1 base, J shed 4 bases, and the junction held 12 bases outside the gene matches. CDR3 size: 16 residues. For the CDR3, the DNA is TGCAGTGCTAGAGTGGCCTCGGCGGGAGGAAAGTACGAGCAGTACTTC. Protein: CSARVASAGGKYEQYF.

This clonotype has more than one count but fewer than ten. J is TRBJ2-3 and V is TRBV7-9; TRBD1 matches at 7 bases. Germline-derived CDR1 and CDR2 are SEHNR and FQNEAQ (reference sequence). The CDR3 is 14 residues long. The V gene end was trimmed by 5 bases and the J gene end by 4 bases; junction bases not matched to a gene: 6. The CDR3 DNA follows: TGTGCCAGCAGCCAGGGACAGCTATCAGATACGCAGTATTTT. Amino acid sequence: CASSQGQLSDTQYF.

V and J are TRBV27 and TRBJ2-7; no reliable D call. Germline lookup yields CDR1 MNHEY and CDR2 SMNVEV (reference sequence). V lost 6 bases and J lost 1, with 10 bases in between. This CDR3 has 13 residues. This CDR3 is CASRREDSYEQYF. In nucleotides, the CDR3 is TGTGCCAGCAGACGAGAGGATTCCTACGAGCAGTACTTC.

This clonotype was picked up many times. This sequence joins TRBV9 and TRBJ2-2, with TRBD2 as a possible D gene (7 bases). Germline V gene data show CDR1 as SGDLS and CDR2 as YYNGEE. V was trimmed by 4 bases and J by 4 bases, leaving 11 bases between them. CDR3 size: 14 residues. CDR3 region: CASSRGGITGELFF. In DNA, the CDR3 is TGTGCCAGCAGCAGGGGGGGTATCACCGGGGAGCTGTTTTTT.

This clonotype came up a few times. The V call is TRBV10-3, the J call TRBJ2-5; no reliable D call. V shed 7 bases and J shed 5 bases, with 14 bases lying between them. The CDR3 runs 13 residues. Germline CDR1 is ENHRY and CDR2 is SYGVKD. CDR3 sequence: CAITDGPGETQYF. CDR3 bases: TGTGCCATCACCGACGGACCCGGGGAGACCCAGTACTTC.

V and J are TRBV4-1 and TRBJ2-5; D is uncertain. The germline V and J ends were trimmed by 1 base and 4 bases, with 13 bases remaining between them. The CDR3 totals 15 residues. Per germline, CDR1 MGHRA and CDR2 YSYEKL. The CDR3 sequence is CASSQGNLQGETQYF. The CDR3 nucleotides read TGCGCCAGCAGCCAAGGAAACCTTCAAGGAGAGACCCAGTACTTC.

The V and J genes are TRBV9 and TRBJ2-5, with D unresolved. This CDR3 contains 18 residues. V lost 0 bases to trimming and J lost 6 bases, with 24 bases between them. CDR1 SGDLS and CDR2 YYNGEE come from the germline V gene. CDR3 region: CASSVGSHTSTVRQTQYF. CDR3 bases: TGTGCCAGCAGCGTAGGTTCCCATACGTCAACCGTCCGGCAGACCCAGTACTTC.

This clonotype was counted between two and nine times. The V gene is TRBV7-6, the J gene TRBJ2-5; possible D gene TRBD1, 6 bases. The length of the CDR3 is 15 residues. Germline V gene sequence: CDR1 SGHVS, CDR2 FNYEAQ. V was cut by 5 bases and J by 3 bases, with 16 bases left in between. This CDR3 reads CASSEMTGLKETQYF. The CDR3 DNA reads as TGTGCCAGCAGCGAAATGACAGGTCTAAAAGAGACCCAGTACTTC.

This chain connects TRBV20-1 to TRBJ2-3; TRBD2 matches 11 bases. This CDR3 has 14 residues. The ends lost 5 bases at V and 1 base at J; junction bases unmatched: 2. Germline V gives CDR1 DFQATT, CDR2 SNEGSKA (reference sequence). The CDR3 spells CSAVLAGGTDTQYF. CDR3 sequence (DNA): TGCAGTGCTGTACTAGCGGGAGGCACAGATACGCAGTATTTT.

This clonotype was observed once. The chain is built from TRBV21-1 and TRBJ2-2; the table's D gene call, TRBD1, was not cross checked with the DNA. TRBV21-1 is a documented pseudogene. The CDR3 sequence is 16 residues long. The CDR3 DNA is TGTGCCAGCAGCAACGGACAGGGTGTGGGGACCGGGGAGCTGTTTTTT. Amino acid sequence: CASSNGQGVGTGELFF.

This chain joins TRBV12-3 or TRBV12-4 and TRBJ2-1; D remains unclear. This CDR3 region has 16 residues. V was clipped by 6 bases and J by 0 bases, with 15 bases between them. The CDR3 reads CASSPRTGDSYNEQFF. The CDR3 nucleotides are TGTGCCAGCAGCCCGAGGACGGGTGACTCCTACAATGAGCAGTTCTTC.

The chain couples TRBV6-2 or TRBV6-3 to TRBJ2-1; TRBD2 matches at 12 bases. Losses at the gene ends were 6 bases for V and 5 bases for J; bases not matched to a gene: 5. The CDR3 contains 15 residues. The germline V gene has CDR1 MNHEY and CDR2 SVGEGT. CDR3 amino acids: CASRATSGSNNEQFF. In DNA form, the CDR3 reads TGTGCCAGCAGAGCGACTAGCGGGAGTAACAATGAGCAGTTCTTC.

The chain combines TRBV20-1 with TRBJ2-1; no firm D call. V shed 5 bases and J shed 5 bases, with 13 bases lying between them. Germline CDR1 DFQATT, CDR2 SNEGSKA (reference sequence). The CDR3 runs to 13 residues. CDR3 sequence: CSAPTGFHNEQFF. The CDR3 nucleotides read TGCAGTGCTCCCACCGGATTTCACAATGAGCAGTTCTTC.

This clonotype has a handful of counts. The chain employs TRBV20-1 and TRBJ2-5, with TRBD2 identical over 9 bases. Trimming removed 2 bases from V and 5 bases from J; junction bases left unmatched: 24. In germline, CDR1 is DFQATT, CDR2 SNEGSKA (reference sequence). This CDR3 contains 20 residues. The CDR3 region is CSARSARASGVMQFVETQYF. In DNA form, the CDR3 reads TGCAGTGCTAGATCCGCCCGGGCTAGCGGGGTGATGCAATTCGTGGAGACCCAGTACTTC.